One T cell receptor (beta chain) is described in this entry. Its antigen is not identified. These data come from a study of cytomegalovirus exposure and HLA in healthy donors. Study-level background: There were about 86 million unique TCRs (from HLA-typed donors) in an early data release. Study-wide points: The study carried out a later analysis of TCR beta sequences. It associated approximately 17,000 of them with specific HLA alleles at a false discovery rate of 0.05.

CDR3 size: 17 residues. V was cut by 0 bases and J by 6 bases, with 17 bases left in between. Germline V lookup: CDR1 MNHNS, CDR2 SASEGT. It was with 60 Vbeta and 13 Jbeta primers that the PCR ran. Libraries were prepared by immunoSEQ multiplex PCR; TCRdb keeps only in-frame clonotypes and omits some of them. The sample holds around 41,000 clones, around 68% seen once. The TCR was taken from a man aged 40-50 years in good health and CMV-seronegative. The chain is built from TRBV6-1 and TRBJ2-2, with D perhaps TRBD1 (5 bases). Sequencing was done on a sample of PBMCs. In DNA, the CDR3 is TGTGCCAGCAGTGAAGCTGGGCAGGGCATCCGGGCCGGGGAGCTGTTTTTT. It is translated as CASSEAGQGIRAGELFF.